Presented here are 31 T cell receptor beta chains from one specimen sequenced in a study of control samples from healthy donors and cancer patients (dated by TCRdb to about 2020). The library relied on the immunoSEQ multiplex PCR assay. TCRdb retrieved this table from immuneACCESS and kept in-frame rearrangements only. Not all clones are present; in checked studies, unresolved V genes account for under half, and no reason is known for the remainder. The sample yields approximately 70,000 clones; approximately 84% were counted once. The top ten hold around 3.8% of the sample. The sequencing input was blood. Source of these receptors: a woman between 50 and 59 years old in good health.

V gene TRBV24-1 combines with J gene TRBJ1-2; D unclear. The CDR3 totals 12 residues. V was clipped by 5 bases and J by 2 bases, with 5 bases between them. Germline V lookup: CDR1 KGHDR, CDR2 SFDVKD. The chain's CDR3 is CATSAGNYGYTF. The CDR3 nucleotides are TGTGCCACCAGTGCCGGAAACTATGGCTACACCTTC.

CDR3 bases: TGTGCCAGCAGTGAACGGGCACAGTATAGCAATCAGCCCCAGCATTTT. Translation: CASSERAQYSNQPQHF. The chain uses TRBV6-1 and TRBJ1-5; D gene unclear. The V gene's germline CDR1 is MNHNS and CDR2 SASEGT. The CDR3 is made up of 16 amino acids. Trimming removed 2 bases at V and 0 bases at J, with 11 bases between.

J is TRBJ2-7 and V is TRBV19, with a tentative D call TRBD1 (6 bases). The CDR3 runs 13 residues. From germline, CDR1 is LNHDA and CDR2 SQIVND (reference sequence). Trimming took off 6 bases at V and 2 bases at J, with 11 bases between the two ends. CDR3 protein: CASSGTPTYEQYF. The DNA for the CDR3 is TGTGCCAGTAGCGGGACACCAACCTACGAGCAGTACTTC.

This clone qualifies as medium-sized (0.01 to 0.1%). The CDR3 loop is CASTGGVGSSYEQYF. CDR3 DNA: TGTGCCAGCACCGGAGGGGTGGGGAGCTCCTACGAGCAGTACTTC. J is TRBJ2-7 and V is TRBV2; tentatively, D is TRBD2 (6 bases). Trimming removed 7 bases from V and 0 bases from J, with 16 bases in between. This CDR3 has 15 amino acids. Germline V gives CDR1 SNHLY, CDR2 FYNNEI.

The chain has TRBV19 and TRBJ1-6, with TRBD1 identical over 7 bases. The length of the CDR3 is 14 residues. V shed 7 bases, J shed 8 bases, and the junction held 8 bases outside the gene matches. Germline assignment: CDR1 LNHDA and CDR2 SQIVND (reference sequence). The CDR3 sequence: CASKGRGVYSPLHF. The CDR3 DNA reads TGTGCCAGTAAGGGCAGGGGGGTTTATTCACCCCTCCACTTT.

CDR3 nucleotide sequence: TGTGCCAGCAGCTTAACGGGAGGGCCGGATACGCAGTATTTT. Its protein is CASSLTGGPDTQYF. The chain recombines TRBV7-3 with TRBJ2-3; 7 bases are shared with TRBD2. Looked up from germline, CDR1 is SGHTA and CDR2 is FQGTGA. V gave up 0 bases and J gave up 6 bases; unmatched junction bases: 3. This CDR3 spans 14 amino acids.

J is TRBJ2-7 and V is TRBV5-1, with 8 bases matching TRBD1. CDR1 is SGHRS and CDR2 is YFSETQ in the germline V gene. The CDR3 has 14 amino acids. V was clipped by 7 bases and J by 1 base; unmatched bases: 7. As DNA, the CDR3 is TGCGCCAGCCAAACCGGGACAGGATCCTACGAGCAGTACTTC. The encoded protein is CASQTGTGSYEQYF.

The chain is built from TRBV7-2 and TRBJ1-5; D may be TRBD1 (6 bases). The CDR3 runs to 15 residues. The V end lost 1 base, the J end lost 3 bases, and 10 bases lay between the germline ends. Germline-derived CDR1 and CDR2 are SGHTA and FQGNSA. The CDR3 loop reads CASSLVGDTNQPQHF. In DNA, the CDR3 is TGTGCCAGCAGCTTAGTGGGGGACACCAATCAGCCCCAGCATTTT.

The V and J genes are TRBV7-2 and TRBJ2-6; D is uncertain. This CDR3 is 18 amino acids long. Germline CDR1 and CDR2: SGHTA and FQGNSA. Trimming removed 1 base at V and 0 bases at J, with 13 bases between. CDR3 DNA: TGTGCCAGCAGCTTAGGGGCTCAGTTCCGCTCTGGGGCCAACGTCCTGACTTTC. Its protein is CASSLGAQFRSGANVLTF. The variable domain in full, completed from reference TRBV7-2 and TRBJ2-6, reads GAGVSQSPSNKVTEKGKDVELRCDPISGHTALYWYRQSLGQGLEFLIYFQGNSAPDKSGLPSDRFSAERTGGSVSTLTIQRTQQEDSAVYLCASSLGAQFRSGANVLTFGAGSRLTVL.

The CDR3 reads CASSSDRLYYGYTF. In nucleotides, the CDR3 is TGTGCCAGCAGCTCGGACAGGCTATACTATGGCTACACCTTC. This sequence joins TRBV7-2 and TRBJ1-2; TRBD1 agrees at 7 bases. The trim removed 4 bases at V and 3 bases at J, leaving 5 bases unmatched. Germline CDR1 SGHTA, CDR2 FQGNSA. The CDR3 is made up of 14 amino acids. The full variable domain, its missing parts supplied by reference TRBV7-2 and TRBJ1-2, is GAGVSQSPSNKVTEKGKDVELRCDPISGHTALYWYRQSLGQGLEFLIYFQGNSAPDKSGLPSDRFSAERTGGSVSTLTIQRTQQEDSAVYLCASSSDRLYYGYTFGSGTRLTVV.

The chain uses TRBV27 and TRBJ1-6; no firm D call. CDR1 is MNHEY and CDR2 is SMNVEV in the germline V gene (reference sequence). V shed 6 bases and J shed 3 bases, with 15 bases lying between them. The length of the CDR3 is 16 residues. CDR3: CASSAITGGYNSPLHF. CDR3 in DNA: TGTGCCAGCAGCGCAATTACGGGTGGCTATAATTCACCCCTCCACTTT.

The V gene is TRBV6-5, the J gene TRBJ1-2, with D perhaps TRBD1 (6 bases). The length of the CDR3 is 14 residues. Looked up from germline, CDR1 is MNHEY and CDR2 is SVGAGI. V shed 7 bases and J shed 4 bases, with 16 bases lying between them. The CDR3 loop reads CASIRRGESYGYTF. As DNA, the CDR3 is TGTGCCAGCATCAGAAGGGGGGAAAGCTATGGCTACACCTTC.

The rearrangement uses TRBV7-6 and TRBJ2-6; 8 bases are a match to TRBD2. The CDR3 totals 18 residues. Trimming cost V 2 bases and J 1 base; bases outside gene matches: 7. Germline CDR1 SGHVS, CDR2 FNYEAQ. The CDR3 here is CASSLPGLAVSGANVLTF. The CDR3 coding sequence is TGTGCCAGCAGCTTACCAGGACTAGCCGTTTCTGGGGCCAACGTCCTGACTTTC.

The genes are TRBV30 and TRBJ2-1; D is uncertain. Germline lookup yields CDR1 GTSNPN and CDR2 SVGIG (reference sequence). The CDR3 runs to 12 residues. Trimming cost V 4 bases and J 8 bases, with 12 bases left between them. The CDR3 sequence: CAWINDGYEQFF. The CDR3 nucleotides are TGTGCCTGGATTAATGATGGGTATGAGCAGTTCTTC.

V usage is TRBV28 and J usage is TRBJ1-6, with D perhaps TRBD1 (6 bases). This CDR3 is built from 17 residues. V was shortened by 1 base and J by 10 bases, with 20 bases between the two germline ends. The germline V gene has CDR1 MDHEN and CDR2 SYDVKM. DNA of the CDR3: TGTGCCAGCAGTTTATTCCGGGGGCATGGGTTAAACTCACCCCTCCACTTT. Protein: CASSLFRGHGLNSPLHF.

The chain combines TRBV28 with TRBJ1-4; 7 nucleotides match TRBD1. V gave up 6 bases and J gave up 4 bases; unmatched junction bases: 11. Germline values: CDR1 MDHEN, CDR2 SYDVKM. The CDR3 is made up of 16 amino acids. The CDR3 nucleotides are TGTGCCAGCAGGGCGGGACAGATATTCTTTAATGAAAAACTGTTTTTT. This encodes CASRAGQIFFNEKLFF.

The chain links TRBV4-1 to TRBJ1-2; tentative D call: TRBD1 (5 bases). This CDR3 has 15 amino acids. The V end was cut by 8 bases, the J end by 0 bases, with 16 bases between. Per germline, CDR1 MGHRA and CDR2 YSYEKL. In nucleotides, the CDR3 is TGCGCCAGCTCACTACAGGTCGTAGCTAACTATGGCTACACCTTC. Its protein product is CASSLQVVANYGYTF.

The count of this clone is one. The CDR3 DNA is TGTGCCAGCAGTCTCGGACAGGAGACTAGTTTTGGGTACGAGCAGTACTTC. Translation gives CASSLGQETSFGYEQYF. The chain combines TRBV6-6 with TRBJ2-7; a weak D match, TRBD1 (7 bases). The CDR3 is made up of 17 amino acids. Germline CDR1 is MNHNY and CDR2 is SVGAGI (reference sequence). Between the trimmed V and J ends, which lost 5 bases and 4 bases, there was a span of 24 bases.

This sequence joins TRBV7-3 and TRBJ2-1; tentatively, D is TRBD1 or TRBD2 (5 bases each). The germline V gene encodes CDR1 SGHTA and CDR2 FQGTGA. The CDR3 length is 13 residues. V lost 3 bases, J lost 8 bases, and 11 bases lay in between. The DNA for the CDR3 is TGTGCCAGCAGCTTTACAGGAGGATATGAGCAGTTCTTC. This gives the protein CASSFTGGYEQFF.

This clone showed up just once. The V gene is TRBV6-1, the J gene TRBJ2-3, with D unresolved. The germline gives CDR1 MNHNS, CDR2 SASEGT. The length of the CDR3 is 14 residues. The ends were cut back, 1 base at V and 0 bases at J, with 5 bases in the middle. The CDR3, as DNA: TGTGCCAGCAGTGAAGGGGCTAGCACAGATACGCAGTATTTT. Amino acids: CASSEGASTDTQYF.

The chain links TRBV27 to TRBJ1-2; TRBD1 might be the D (6 bases). CDR1 and CDR2 from the germline V gene are MNHEY and SMNVEV (reference sequence). V was pared by 7 bases and J by 1 base, with 16 bases between. CDR3 length: 15 amino acids. This CDR3 reads CASTLIGTSNYGYTF. CDR3 coding DNA: TGTGCCAGCACCCTAATCGGGACAAGTAACTATGGCTACACCTTC.

The V and J genes are TRBV28 and TRBJ2-7; no definite D call. The germline gives CDR1 MDHEN, CDR2 SYDVKM. This CDR3 contains 13 residues. Trimming took off 3 bases at V and 4 bases at J, with 10 bases between the two ends. The chain's CDR3 is CASSLVGPYEQYF. The CDR3 coding sequence is TGTGCCAGCAGTTTGGTAGGGCCTTACGAGCAGTACTTC.

The gene calls are TRBV4-1 and TRBJ1-1; TRBD1 matches at 9 bases. Losses at the gene ends were 1 base for V and 8 bases for J; bases not matched to a gene: 2. The CDR3 loop spans 13 amino acids. Germline CDR1 reads MGHRA; CDR2 reads YSYEKL. CDR3: CASSQAGQGEAFF. The CDR3, as DNA: TGCGCCAGCAGCCAAGCAGGACAGGGGGAAGCTTTCTTT.

This chain uses TRBV30 with TRBJ2-7; 16 nucleotides line up with TRBD2. The CDR3 sequence is 17 residues long. The V gene end was trimmed by 1 base and the J gene end by 3 bases; junction bases not matched to a gene: 6. Per germline, CDR1 GTSNPN and CDR2 SVGIG (reference sequence). CDR3 nucleotides: TGTGCCTGGAGTGCCTTGGGACTAGCGGGAGGGATCTACGAGCAGTACTTC. It encodes CAWSALGLAGGIYEQYF. Drawing the rest from reference TRBV30 and TRBJ2-7, the complete variable domain is SQTIHQWPATLVQPVGSPLSLECTVEGTSNPNLYWYRQAAGRGLQLLFYSVGIGQISSEVPQNLSASRPQDRQFILSSKKLLLSDSGFYLCAWSALGLAGGIYEQYFGPGTRLTVT.

The chain uses TRBV12-3 or TRBV12-4 and TRBJ1-1; D remains ambiguous. CDR3 length equals 13 residues. Trimming pared 7 bases from V and 5 bases from J, leaving 14 bases between. The CDR3 reads CASNLAGRTEAFF. The CDR3 bases are TGTGCCAGCAATCTGGCCGGGAGAACTGAAGCTTTCTTT.

This chain joins TRBV7-9 and TRBJ2-7; TRBD2 agrees at 10 bases. Trimming removed 5 bases from V and 3 bases from J; junction bases left unmatched: 4. CDR1 and CDR2 (germline): SEHNR, FQNEAQ (reference sequence). The CDR3 extends over 14 amino acids. The CDR3, as DNA: TGTGCCAGCAGCCCAAGGACTAGCGGCTACGAGCAGTACTTC. This translates into CASSPRTSGYEQYF.

CDR3 nucleotides: TGTGCCAGTACCCTCGAGGGGCTTGCAACTAATGAAAAACTGTTTTTT. This codes for CASTLEGLATNEKLFF. The V and J genes are TRBV19 and TRBJ1-4, with D perhaps TRBD1 (5 bases). V was pared by 7 bases and J by 0 bases, with 15 bases between. CDR3 length equals 16 residues. Germline V CDR1 and CDR2: LNHDA, SQIVND (reference sequence).

This clone was observed a single time. This chain links TRBV7-2 with TRBJ2-7; no clear D gene. Germline CDR1 SGHTA, CDR2 FQGNSA. This CDR3 contains 15 residues. Trimming shortened V by 1 base and J by 0 bases, and 10 bases separated the two germline ends. CDR3 protein: CASSLGSGSSYEQYF. CDR3 DNA: TGTGCCAGCAGCTTAGGATCCGGTAGCTCCTACGAGCAGTACTTC.

The chain links TRBV28 to TRBJ2-7; TRBD1 is a possible D gene (6 bases). Germline V gives CDR1 MDHEN, CDR2 SYDVKM. This CDR3 comprises 12 residues. With 0 bases removed from V and 6 bases from J, the gap between germline ends came to 6 bases. The CDR3 region has the DNA TGTGCCAGCAGTTTATGGACAGGCGAGCAGTACTTC. This encodes CASSLWTGEQYF.

This clone was observed a handful of times. The genes are TRBV7-9 and TRBJ2-3, with D maybe TRBD2 (5 bases). Trimming stripped 3 bases from V and 3 bases from J, with 10 bases between. The CDR3 loop spans 14 amino acids. The germline gives CDR1 SEHNR, CDR2 FQNEAQ (reference sequence). The CDR3 region has the DNA TGTGCCAGCAGCTTGTTTTCGGGGACAGATACGCAGTATTTT. It yields the protein CASSLFSGTDTQYF.

This sequence joins TRBV18 and TRBJ2-2, with 8 positions matching TRBD1. This CDR3 has 15 amino acids. Germline CDR1 KGHSH, CDR2 LQKENI. Trimming at V came to 5 bases and at J to 6 bases, leaving 8 bases not matched to a gene. CDR3 nucleotide sequence: TGTGCCAGCTCAGCCAACAGGGGGGCCGCCGGGGAGCTGTTTTTT. Amino acids: CASSANRGAAGELFF.